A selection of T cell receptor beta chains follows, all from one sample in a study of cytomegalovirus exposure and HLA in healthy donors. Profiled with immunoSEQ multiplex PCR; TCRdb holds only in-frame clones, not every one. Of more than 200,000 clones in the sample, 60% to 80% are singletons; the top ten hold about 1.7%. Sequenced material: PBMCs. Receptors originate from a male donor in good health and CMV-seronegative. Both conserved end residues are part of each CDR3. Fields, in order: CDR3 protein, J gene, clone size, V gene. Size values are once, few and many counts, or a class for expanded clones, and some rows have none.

CDR3: CASSVRDRGIRDTQYF; J: TRBJ2-3; size: -; V: TRBV27
CDR3: CAWSSWSREDQPQHF; J: TRBJ1-5; size: few; V: TRBV30
CDR3: CASRRDRGLGNIQYF; J: TRBJ2-4; size: -; V: TRBV5-1
CDR3: CASSVGLVSVAGELFF; J: TRBJ2-2; size: -; V: TRBV9
CDR3: CASTDLTGNNEAFF; J: TRBJ1-1; size: -; V: TRBV5-1
CDR3: CASSSSTSGWGGELFF; J: TRBJ2-2; size: -; V: TRBV5-4
CDR3: CASSTGTGHTYEQYF; J: TRBJ2-7; size: once; V: TRBV19
CDR3: CASSWIGTGEEKLFF; J: TRBJ1-4; size: -; V: TRBV5-1
CDR3: CASREGYSNQPQHF; J: TRBJ1-5; size: -; V: TRBV2
CDR3: CASSTGTGRMNTEAFF; J: TRBJ1-1; size: -; V: TRBV2
CDR3: CASSFPGGNTIYF; J: TRBJ1-3; size: -; V: TRBV7-2
CDR3: CATSRDPDGYTF; J: TRBJ1-2; size: -; V: TRBV15
CDR3: CASSHTGGLYEQYF; J: TRBJ2-7; size: -; V: TRBV27
CDR3: CASGGLAQETQYF; J: TRBJ2-5; size: -; V: TRBV30
CDR3: CASSVAGSGANVLTF; J: TRBJ2-6; size: once; V: TRBV9
CDR3: CASSSQLNTEAFF; J: TRBJ1-1; size: -; V: TRBV5-8
CDR3: CSVAGTVGNTIYF; J: TRBJ1-3; size: -; V: TRBV29-1
CDR3: CASSLDRETQYF; J: TRBJ2-5; size: -; V: TRBV5-1
CDR3: CASEEGQGSEQYF; J: TRBJ2-7; size: once; V: TRBV2
CDR3: CASSLATTANTEAFF; J: TRBJ1-1; size: -; V: TRBV5-6
CDR3: CASSPQRGGIDTQYF; J: TRBJ2-3; size: -; V: TRBV9
CDR3: CASSPYQGATEAFF; J: TRBJ1-1; size: few; V: TRBV27
CDR3: CASSDTVSDQPQHF; J: TRBJ1-5; size: -; V: TRBV7-9
CDR3: CASSLFTGGGQPQHF; J: TRBJ1-5; size: few; V: TRBV5-6
CDR3: CSVAEDRKKLFF; J: TRBJ1-4; size: -; V: TRBV29-1
CDR3: CASSMKDRGPNYGYTF; J: TRBJ1-2; size: -; V: TRBV7-9
CDR3: CASSLIQGANTIYF; J: TRBJ1-3; size: -; V: TRBV5-1
CDR3: CASSLAAGHEQYF; J: TRBJ2-7; size: -; V: TRBV5-1
CDR3: CSADRENTEAFF; J: TRBJ1-1; size: -; V: TRBV29-1
CDR3: CASSGNRGQGLFDTQYF; J: TRBJ2-3; size: -; V: TRBV9
CDR3: CASSFMDRPYNEQFF; J: TRBJ2-1; size: -; V: TRBV27
CDR3: CASSPRTSGRMETQYF; J: TRBJ2-5; size: -; V: TRBV7-9
CDR3: CASSFRGTEAFF; J: TRBJ1-1; size: -; V: TRBV27
CDR3: CASRPGGAGQETQYF; J: TRBJ2-5; size: -; V: TRBV6-5
CDR3: CASSPGTDLETQYF; J: TRBJ2-5; size: once; V: TRBV5-5
CDR3: CASSVGLGGDEQFF; J: TRBJ2-1; size: -; V: TRBV9
CDR3: CASSEALDSIMNTEAFF; J: TRBJ1-1; size: -; V: TRBV2
CDR3: CASSFHRVQETQYF; J: TRBJ2-5; size: -; V: TRBV7-2
CDR3: CASSPLGQSNSPLHF; J: TRBJ1-6; size: once; V: TRBV18
CDR3: CASSLGTYRYGYTF; J: TRBJ1-2; size: -; V: TRBV7-8
CDR3: CASSQVSGSSYEQYF; J: TRBJ2-7; size: -; V: TRBV4-2